These 8 T cell receptor beta chains were all obtained from the same sample, sequenced in a study of beta chain features in type 1 diabetes. Every bit of the isolated RNA underwent reverse transcription, so sequencing read expressed TCRB transcripts. Profiling relied on immunoSEQ multiplex PCR, and the TCRdb table lists in-frame clones only, not all of them. Of roughly 260,000 clones detected, around 21% appear once; the ten largest clones hold more than 0.025%. The antigens these receptors bind are not known. Study-level points and caveats: All four CD4+ subsets of Type 1 diabetes patients contained TCRB CDR3s that were moderately but significantly shorter.

Input material: naive CD4+ T cells from blood. The receptors derive from a middle-aged woman with type 1 diabetes.

The rearrangement joins TRBV10-3 to TRBJ1-2; TRBD1 might be the D (6 bases). V was trimmed by 11 bases and J by 2 bases, leaving 15 bases between them. CDR1 is ENHRY, CDR2 SYGVKD, per germline. This CDR3 region has 13 residues. CDR3 nucleotide sequence: TGTGCCGCGACACCAACAGGGAACTATGGCTACACCTTC. It codes for CAATPTGNYGYTF.

This clone turned up a few times. The V gene is TRBV25-1, the J gene TRBJ1-1, with a tentative D call TRBD1 (5 bases). This CDR3 contains 11 residues. Germline CDR1 and CDR2: MGHDK and SYGVNS. V lost 6 bases to trimming and J lost 11 bases, with 13 bases between them. The CDR3, as DNA: TGTGCCAGCAGCCCGGGACTGGTGGCTTTCTTT. Translated: CASSPGLVAFF.

This clone was observed a handful of times. The chain joins TRBV30 to TRBJ1-1; D not resolved. V lost 0 bases, J lost 6 bases, and 14 bases lay in between. CDR1 GTSNPN and CDR2 SVGIG come from the germline V gene (reference sequence). The CDR3 runs 14 residues. The DNA of the CDR3 is TGTGCCTGGAGTGTACACCCCCCGGGAGCTGAAGCTTTCTTT. Protein: CAWSVHPPGAEAFF.

The CDR3 nucleotides are TGTGCCAGCTGGGGGCCGTCCGAGGACGAGCAGTACTTC. This codes for CASWGPSEDEQYF. The V call is TRBV14, the J call TRBJ2-7; perhaps TRBD1 as D (6 bases). The CDR3 covers 13 residues. Deletions cut 8 bases from V and 5 bases from J, with 16 bases between. The V gene's germline CDR1 is SGHDN and CDR2 FVKESK.

The chain has TRBV18 and TRBJ2-7; 8 bases align to TRBD1. V shed 0 bases, J shed 6 bases, and the junction held 7 bases outside the gene matches. Germline lookup yields CDR1 KGHSH and CDR2 LQKENI. This CDR3 comprises 15 residues. CDR3 protein: CASSPPQGAIPEQYF. CDR3 nucleotides: TGTGCCAGCTCACCACCGCAGGGGGCGATTCCCGAGCAGTACTTC.

This chain uses TRBV5-4 with TRBJ2-1; perhaps TRBD2 as D (6 bases). Trimming stripped 2 bases from V and 0 bases from J, with 9 bases between. The germline gives CDR1 SGHNT, CDR2 YYREEE (reference sequence). The CDR3 loop spans 15 amino acids. DNA for the CDR3: TGTGCCAGCAGCTTCGGCGGGGACTCCTACAATGAGCAGTTCTTC. As protein: CASSFGGDSYNEQFF. Using reference TRBV5-4 and TRBJ2-1 for the parts outside the CDR3, the full variable domain is ETGVTQSPTHLIKTRGQQVTLRCSSQSGHNTVSWYQQALGQGPQFIFQYYREEENGRGNFPPRFSGLQFPNYSSELNVNALELDDSALYLCASSFGGDSYNEQFFGPGTRLTVL.

This chain joins TRBV30 and TRBJ1-2; 9 bases map to TRBD1. From germline, CDR1 is GTSNPN and CDR2 SVGIG (reference sequence). CDR3 length equals 16 residues. V shed 6 bases and J 7 bases; nucleotides not matched to a gene: 18. The CDR3 bases are TGTGCCTGTCCCCCTAGTCCCGGGGGACAGGGCTTTGGCTACACCTTC. Protein: CACPPSPGGQGFGYTF.

The chain joins TRBV10-3 to TRBJ2-1, with 8 bases that match TRBD1. J was trimmed by 5 bases and V by 4 bases; bases with no gene match: 1. From germline, CDR1 is ENHRY and CDR2 SYGVKD. CDR3 size: 13 residues. This chain's CDR3 is CAISVQGDNEQFF. CDR3 coding DNA: TGTGCCATCAGTGTACAGGGGGACAATGAGCAGTTCTTC.